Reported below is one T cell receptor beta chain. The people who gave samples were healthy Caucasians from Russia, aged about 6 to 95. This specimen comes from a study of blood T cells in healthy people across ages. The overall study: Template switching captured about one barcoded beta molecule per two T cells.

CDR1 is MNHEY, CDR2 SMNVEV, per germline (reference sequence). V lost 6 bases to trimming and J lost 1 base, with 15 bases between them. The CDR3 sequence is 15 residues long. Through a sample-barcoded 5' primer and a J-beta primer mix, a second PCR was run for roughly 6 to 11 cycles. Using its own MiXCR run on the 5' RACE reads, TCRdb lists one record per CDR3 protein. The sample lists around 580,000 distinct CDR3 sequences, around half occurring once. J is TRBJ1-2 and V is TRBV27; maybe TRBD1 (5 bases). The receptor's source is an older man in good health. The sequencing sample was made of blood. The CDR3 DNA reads TGTGCCAGCAGGGGACTCGGACGCCTTAACTATGGCTACACCTTC. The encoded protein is CASRGLGRLNYGYTF.